These 26 T cell receptor beta chains originate from one sample sequenced in a study of T-cell memory formation after mild COVID-19. TCRdb recomputed calls from the 5' RACE reads with MiXCR, one row per CDR3 protein. The sample holds more than 300,000 distinct CDR3 sequences, roughly 13% seen once. Specimen: PBMCs or a T cell subset sorted from them (not recorded which). The receptor source for this set is a man between 18 and 35 years old who had mild COVID-19 (a few samples of this study predate the infection). Cell type and time point are not known.

This clonotype was detected many times. The chain joins TRBV5-1 to TRBJ2-3; 7 positions match TRBD1. Germline V CDR1 and CDR2: SGHRS, YFSETQ. V dropped 5 bases and J dropped 1; count of bases not matched to a gene: 4. This CDR3 region has 14 residues. Written as DNA, the CDR3 is TGCGCCAGCAGGAGACAGGGAGGCACAGATACGCAGTATTTT. Translated, it gives CASRRQGGTDTQYF.

This clonotype has just a few counts. The V gene is TRBV20-1, the J gene TRBJ1-2; D is undetermined. V lost 3 bases to trimming and J lost 2 bases, with 16 bases between them. The CDR3 is made up of 15 amino acids. The germline V gene has CDR1 DFQATT and CDR2 SNEGSKA (reference sequence). The CDR3 is CSARQSLKWNYGYTF. The DNA of the CDR3 is TGCAGTGCTAGGCAGTCCCTCAAATGGAACTATGGCTACACCTTC.

This clonotype was observed at least ten times. J is TRBJ2-1 and V is TRBV6-2 or TRBV6-3; the D is unclear. Per germline, CDR1 MNHEY and CDR2 SVGEGT. CDR3 size: 15 residues. Trimming stripped 0 bases from V and 5 bases from J, with 11 bases between. CDR3 sequence: CASSYSTEPNNEQFF. CDR3 DNA sequence: TGTGCCAGCAGTTACTCGACGGAGCCAAACAATGAGCAGTTCTTC.

There are a few counts of this clonotype. The V call is TRBV7-2, the J call TRBJ2-2, with D possibly called TRBD1 or TRBD2 (6 bases each). V lost 3 bases, J lost 3 bases, and 11 bases lay in between. The germline V gene encodes CDR1 SGHTA and CDR2 FQGNSA. This CDR3 has 15 residues. The CDR3 loop is CASSFSGADTGELFF. The CDR3 DNA reads as TGTGCCAGCAGCTTTTCGGGGGCCGACACCGGGGAGCTGTTTTTT.

J is TRBJ1-1 and V is TRBV6-6; no reliable D call. Germline V gene data show CDR1 as MNHNY and CDR2 as SVGAGI (reference sequence). This CDR3 has 13 residues. The V gene lost 2 bases and the J gene lost 5 bases, with 9 bases spanning the gap. The CDR3 protein is CASSYGIRTEAFF. The CDR3 DNA is TGTGCCAGCAGTTACGGCATAAGGACTGAAGCTTTCTTT.

This clonotype was recorded at least ten times. The V call is TRBV15, the J call TRBJ2-3, with no clear D. The V end lost 2 bases, the J end lost 3 bases, and 9 bases lay between the germline ends. Germline-derived CDR1 and CDR2 are LNHNV and YYDKDF (reference sequence). The CDR3 consists of 14 residues. Here the CDR3 reads CATSRHRATDTQYF. Here the CDR3 DNA reads TGTGCCACCAGCAGACACCGAGCGACAGATACGCAGTATTTT.

The sample holds a few counts of this clonotype. The chain is built from TRBV7-6 and TRBJ2-5, with a weak D call TRBD1 (5 bases). This CDR3 comprises 17 residues. The ends were cut back, 3 bases at V and 5 bases at J, with 22 bases in the middle. Germline lookup yields CDR1 SGHVS and CDR2 FNYEAQ. This CDR3 reads CASSFNGRVPSGETQYF. The DNA of the CDR3 is TGTGCCAGCAGCTTTAACGGCAGGGTCCCTTCTGGGGAGACCCAGTACTTC.

Ten or more counts support this clonotype. The J gene is TRBJ2-5, the V gene TRBV10-3; TRBD1 agrees at 11 bases. The CDR3 runs to 15 residues. V dropped 4 bases and J dropped 5; count of bases not matched to a gene: 6. Germline values: CDR1 ENHRY, CDR2 SYGVKD. This CDR3 is CAISVGTGGAETQYF. Written as DNA, the CDR3 is TGTGCCATCAGTGTAGGGACAGGGGGTGCGGAGACCCAGTACTTC.

The chain uses TRBV6-4 and TRBJ2-7, with D perhaps given as TRBD1 or TRBD2 (5 bases each). The CDR3 is 15 residues long. The ends were cut back, 0 bases at V and 1 base at J, with 10 bases in the middle. Germline V lookup: CDR1 MRHNA, CDR2 SNTAGT. CDR3 nucleotides: TGTGCCAGCAGTGACTCAGGGGACCCTTCCTACGAGCAGTACTTC. This codes for CASSDSGDPSYEQYF.

This clonotype was counted between two and nine times. The chain links TRBV5-1 to TRBJ2-6; no clear D. Germline CDR1 SGHRS, CDR2 YFSETQ. This CDR3 comprises 17 residues. V dropped 2 bases and J dropped 4 bases, with 16 bases sitting between them. In nucleotides, the CDR3 is TGCGCCAGCAGCTTTGGTCCAGCTAACGCCGGGGCCAACGTCCTGACTTTC. This encodes CASSFGPANAGANVLTF.

The V and J genes are TRBV18 and TRBJ1-2; tentative D call: TRBD1 (5 bases). Trimming cost V 3 bases and J 6 bases, with 11 bases left between them. CDR1 KGHSH and CDR2 LQKENI come from the germline V gene. The CDR3 spans 13 residues. The CDR3 sequence is CASSPRQPDGYTF. CDR3 sequence (DNA): TGTGCCAGCTCACCGAGACAGCCGGATGGCTACACCTTC.

The chain recombines TRBV7-9 with TRBJ2-1, with TRBD1 identical over 7 bases. The germline V gene has CDR1 SEHNR and CDR2 FQNEAQ (reference sequence). V was pared by 1 base and J by 7 bases, with 1 base of the junction left unmatched. The CDR3 totals 13 residues. The DNA of the CDR3 is TGTGCCAGCAGCTTAGAGGGGGCGAATGAGCAGTTCTTC. Its protein product is CASSLEGANEQFF.

This clonotype was seen more than once but under ten times. The chain links TRBV20-1 to TRBJ2-7, with a tentative D call TRBD2 (5 bases). The CDR3 loop spans 12 amino acids. Germline V gene lookup returns CDR1 DFQATT and CDR2 SNEGSKA (reference sequence). Trimming removed 6 bases from V and 4 bases from J, with 13 bases in between. CDR3 coding DNA: TGCAGTGCCGAGGGTTCCGGGTACGAGCAGTACGTC. Its translation: CSAEGSGYEQYV.

This chain uses TRBV11-1 with TRBJ2-2, with a weak D call TRBD2 (7 bases). The CDR3 consists of 15 residues. V lost 3 bases to trimming and J lost 6 bases, with 14 bases between them. CDR1 SGHAT and CDR2 FQDESV come from the germline V gene (reference sequence). The CDR3 spells CASSLSGGDPGELFF. The CDR3, as DNA: TGTGCCAGCAGCTTGTCGGGGGGCGATCCCGGGGAGCTGTTTTTT.

The J gene is TRBJ2-7, the V gene TRBV28; 11 bases match TRBD2. Germline-derived CDR1 and CDR2 are MDHEN and SYDVKM. The V gene end was trimmed by 3 bases and the J gene end by 4 bases; junction bases not matched to a gene: 5. There are 15 residues in the CDR3. The CDR3 bases are TGTGCCAGCAGTTTGTCCGCTAGCGGGGGGTACGAGCAGTACGTC. Its translation: CASSLSASGGYEQYV.

The chain has TRBV29-1 and TRBJ2-1; no clear D. Trimming shortened V by 8 bases and J by 4 bases, and 6 bases separated the two germline ends. This CDR3 spans 10 amino acids. The germline V gene encodes CDR1 SQVTM and CDR2 ANQGSEA. The CDR3 region has the DNA TGCAGCATTTCGTACAATGAGCAGTTCTTC. Residues: CSISYNEQFF.

V gene TRBV7-2 combines with J gene TRBJ2-3; 13 nucleotides line up with TRBD2. Germline V gives CDR1 SGHTA, CDR2 FQGNSA. This CDR3 contains 16 residues. V was clipped by 2 bases and J by 6 bases; unmatched bases: 5. CDR3 nucleotides: TGTGCCAGCAGCTTACGACTAGCGGGGGGTGGCGATACGCAGTATTTT. Its protein product is CASSLRLAGGGDTQYF. Full variable domain (outside the CDR3, taken from reference TRBV7-2 and TRBJ2-3): GAGVSQSPSNKVTEKGKDVELRCDPISGHTALYWYRQSLGQGLEFLIYFQGNSAPDKSGLPSDRFSAERTGGSVSTLTIQRTQQEDSAVYLCASSLRLAGGGDTQYFGPGTRLTVL.

For this clonotype: The junction differs from germline at one of its ends, possibly a read error. The rearrangement joins TRBV29-1 to TRBJ1-1, with a possible D match to TRBD1 (5 bases). Per the germline V gene, CDR1 is SQVTM and CDR2 is ANQGSEA. This CDR3 contains 14 residues. As DNA, the CDR3 is TGCAGCGCCGCATTGCGGGGGTTGAACACTGAGGCTTTCTTT. The encoded protein is CSAALRGLNTEAFF.

This clonotype was detected a few times. The chain employs TRBV7-9 and TRBJ2-7, with D perhaps matching TRBD2 (7 bases). With 5 bases removed from V and 7 bases from J, the gap between germline ends came to 12 bases. The CDR3 contains 12 residues. Germline-derived CDR1 and CDR2 are SEHNR and FQNEAQ (reference sequence). In DNA, the CDR3 is TGTGCCAGCAGCCGGGGGGCAGGGGAGCAGTACTTC. It translates to CASSRGAGEQYF.

This clonotype occurred a few times. The chain combines TRBV6-4 with TRBJ2-3, with 9 bases lining up with TRBD2. The V gene end was trimmed by 4 bases and the J gene end by 2 bases; junction bases not matched to a gene: 4. The CDR3 consists of 15 residues. The germline V gene encodes CDR1 MRHNA and CDR2 SNTAGT. The CDR3 reads CASSVERGATDTQYF. CDR3 sequence (DNA): TGTGCCAGCAGTGTTGAGCGGGGGGCCACAGATACGCAGTATTTT.

This clonotype has a count of ten or more. The gene calls are TRBV29-1 and TRBJ2-5; 7 bases match TRBD1. The CDR3 is 15 residues long. V lost 6 bases and J lost 3; bases outside the gene matches: 13. Looked up from germline, CDR1 is SQVTM and CDR2 is ANQGSEA. The CDR3 coding sequence is TGCAGCGTATCGCTGTCGGGACAGACAAAAGAGACCCAGTACTTC. Translating gives CSVSLSGQTKETQYF. Filled out from reference TRBV29-1 and TRBJ2-5, the complete variable domain reads SAVISQKPSRDICQRGTSLTIQCQVDSQVTMMFWYRQQPGQSLTLIATANQGSEATYESGFVIDKFPISRPNLTFSTLTVSNMSPEDSSIYLCSVSLSGQTKETQYFGPGTRLLVL.

This clonotype showed up many times. This chain joins TRBV9 and TRBJ2-7; TRBD1 aligns across 9 bases. This CDR3 spans 15 amino acids. J was trimmed by 5 bases and V by 0 bases; bases with no gene match: 6. CDR1 SGDLS and CDR2 YYNGEE come from the germline V gene. CDR3 sequence (DNA): TGTGCCAGCAGCGTAGAGGGGACAGGGTACAACGAGCAGTACTTC. Amino acids: CASSVEGTGYNEQYF.

The genes are TRBV6-5 and TRBJ2-7, with D unresolved. V lost 5 bases and J lost 5, with 16 bases in between. CDR3 length: 14 residues. CDR1 and CDR2 (germline): MNHEY, SVGAGI. This CDR3 is CASSPRRTSHEQYV. In DNA, the CDR3 is TGTGCCAGCAGTCCCCGGCGGACCTCGCACGAGCAGTACGTC.

The chain links TRBV5-6 to TRBJ2-2; 9 bases match TRBD1. The CDR3 has 14 amino acids. Unmatched junction bases numbered 4, after V lost 4 bases and J lost 6 bases. Germline lookup yields CDR1 SGHDT and CDR2 YYEEEE. The CDR3 nucleotides read TGTGCCAGCAGCACGGGACAGGGTTCCGGGGAGCTGTTTTTT. It codes for CASSTGQGSGELFF. Using reference TRBV5-6 and TRBJ2-2 for the parts outside the CDR3, the full variable domain is DAGVTQSPTHLIKTRGQQVTLRCSPKSGHDTVSWYQQALGQGPQFIFQYYEEEERQRGNFPDRFSGHQFPNYSSELNVNALLLGDSALYLCASSTGQGSGELFFGEGSRLTVL.

The chain joins TRBV20-1 to TRBJ2-5; 9 bases agree with TRBD2. This CDR3 region has 15 residues. Germline CDR1 is DFQATT and CDR2 is SNEGSKA (reference sequence). The J segment lost 0 bases and the V segment lost 6 bases, leaving 8 bases of the junction unmatched. In DNA form, the CDR3 reads TGCAGTGCCAGCAGGAGCGGGGGGTACCAAGAGACCCAGTACTTC. It yields the protein CSASRSGGYQETQYF.

The rearrangement uses TRBV12-3 or TRBV12-4 and TRBJ2-2; tentatively, D is TRBD2 (5 bases). Trimming removed 2 bases at V and 5 bases at J, with 18 bases between. This CDR3 comprises 17 residues. In DNA form, the CDR3 reads TGTGCCAGCAGTTTATCATCCGGGGTTGGTAGTACCGGGGAGCTGTTTTTT. Protein sequence: CASSLSSGVGSTGELFF.